The entry that follows covers one T cell receptor (beta chain) sequence. This sample includes further DNA sequences coding for the same CDR3. Using immunoSEQ multiplex PCR, the repertoire was profiled, and TCRdb retains in-frame clones only, with some absent. The repertoire holds about 2.2 million clones, with around 93% as singletons. Naive CD8 cells comprised CD45RO-negative, CCR7-positively selected cells, excluding terminally differentiated effector memory CD45RA+ cells. This CDR3 has 14 amino acids. V was clipped by 3 bases and J by 5 bases; unmatched bases: 5. Germline CDR1 reads MNHEY; CDR2 reads SMNVEV (reference sequence). The record originates from a study of shared clonotypes between healthy human individuals.

The chain links TRBV27 to TRBJ2-5, with 8 bases matching TRBD1. The TCR comes from a man aged 18-30 years in good health. Some clones in this sample may be carry-over from other donors' samples. The specimen sequenced was naive CD8+ T cells from PBMCs. The CDR3 spells CASSFGTGGETQYF. The CDR3 DNA is TGTGCCAGCAGTTTCGGAACAGGGGGGGAGACCCAGTACTTC.